This T cell receptor beta chain is from a study of T-cell memory formation after mild COVID-19. Study-wide points: Pre-infection memory contained some responding clones, which suggested that cross-reactive memory had joined.

About this clonotype: Its specificity is not known.

Amplification by 5'RACE using constant-segment primers produced TCR alpha and TCR beta cDNA libraries that carried sample barcodes and UMIs. TCRdb recomputed calls from the 5' RACE reads with MiXCR, one row per CDR3 protein. The profile shows hundreds of thousands of distinct CDR3 sequences, approximately 15% of them singletons. Germline V lookup: CDR1 SGHRS, CDR2 YFSETQ. The V and J ends lost 2 bases and 4 bases respectively, with 8 bases between them. CDR3 length: 13 amino acids. The material sequenced was PBMCs or a T cell subset sorted from them (not recorded which). V is TRBV5-1 and J is TRBJ2-3; no clear D. The TCR was taken from a man between 18 and 29 years old who had mild COVID-19 (a few samples of this study predate the infection). Cell type and time point are not known. The CDR3 spells CASSFLTSDTQYF. In DNA, the CDR3 is TGCGCCAGCAGCTTTTTGACTTCAGATACGCAGTATTTT.